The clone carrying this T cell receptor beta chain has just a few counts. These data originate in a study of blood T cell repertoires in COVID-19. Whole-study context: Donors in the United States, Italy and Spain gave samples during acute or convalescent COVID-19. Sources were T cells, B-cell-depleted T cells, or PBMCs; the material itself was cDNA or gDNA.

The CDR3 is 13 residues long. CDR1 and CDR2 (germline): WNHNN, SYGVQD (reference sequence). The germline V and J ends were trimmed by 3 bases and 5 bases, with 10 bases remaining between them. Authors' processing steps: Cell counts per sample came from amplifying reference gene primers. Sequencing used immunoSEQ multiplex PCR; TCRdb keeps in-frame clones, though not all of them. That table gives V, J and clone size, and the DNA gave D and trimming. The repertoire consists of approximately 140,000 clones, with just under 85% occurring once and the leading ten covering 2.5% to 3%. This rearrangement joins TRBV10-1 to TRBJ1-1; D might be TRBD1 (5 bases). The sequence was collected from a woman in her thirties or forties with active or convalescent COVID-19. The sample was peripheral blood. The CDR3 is CASSEMGGTEAFF. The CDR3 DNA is TGCGCCAGCAGTGAAATGGGGGGGACTGAAGCTTTCTTT.